A single sample is the source of the 30 T cell receptor beta chains below, sequenced in a study of long-term antiretroviral therapy in people with HIV. Running of the v3.0 immunoSEQ assay took place at survey level. The table came from immunoSEQ multiplex PCR; TCRdb's copy has only in-frame clones and leaves some out. The data show around 15,000 clones, roughly 84% seen once. Sequences were derived from unsorted PBMCs, sampled 0.5 years after starting antiretroviral therapy. These receptors were collected from a woman aged 40-49 years with HIV.

The chain combines TRBV2 with TRBJ2-7; 10 bases are a match to TRBD2. The CDR3 runs 16 residues. The V gene end was trimmed by 2 bases and the J gene end by 4 bases; junction bases not matched to a gene: 8. Germline CDR1 is SNHLY and CDR2 is FYNNEI. The CDR3 DNA is TGTGCCAGCAGTGAATCCAGACTAGCGGGTTCTTACGAGCAGTACTTC. Translated, it gives CASSESRLAGSYEQYF. Based on the CDR3 plus reference TRBV2 and TRBJ2-7, the full variable domain is EPEVTQTPSHQVTQMGQEVILRCVPISNHLYFYWYRQILGQKVEFLVSFYNNEISEKSEIFDDQFSVERPDGSNFTLKIRSTKLEDSAMYFCASSESRLAGSYEQYFGPGTRLTVT.

The chain employs TRBV18 and TRBJ2-5, with 9 bases matching TRBD1. Germline CDR1 reads KGHSH; CDR2 reads LQKENI. V gave up 3 bases and J gave up 5 bases; unmatched junction bases: 13. The length of the CDR3 is 17 residues. CDR3 sequence: CASSPTKTGTGWETQYF. Here the CDR3 DNA reads TGTGCCAGCTCACCCACGAAGACCGGGACAGGGTGGGAGACCCAGTACTTC.

The chain has TRBV7-9 and TRBJ2-6; D ambiguous. There are 17 residues in the CDR3. Germline CDR1 is SEHNR and CDR2 is FQNEAQ (reference sequence). The V gene lost 5 bases and the J gene lost 0 bases, with 14 bases spanning the gap. CDR3 sequence (DNA): TGTGCCAGCAGCGTGGGGTCGGCAAGCTCTGGGGCCAACGTCCTGACTTTC. It specifies CASSVGSASSGANVLTF. The whole variable domain, filled in from reference TRBV7-9 and TRBJ2-6, reads DTGVSQNPRHKITKRGQNVTFRCDPISEHNRLYWYRQTLGQGPEFLTYFQNEAQLEKSRLLSDRFSAERPKGSFSTLEIQRTEQGDSAMYLCASSVGSASSGANVLTFGAGSRLTVL.

The rearrangement uses TRBV5-1 and TRBJ2-1; no reliable D call. CDR1 SGHRS and CDR2 YFSETQ come from the germline V gene. V was clipped by 0 bases and J by 10 bases, with 8 bases between them. This CDR3 spans 12 amino acids. CDR3 nucleotides: TGCGCCAGCAGCTTGGCCGAAAGGGAGCAGTTCTTC. Protein sequence: CASSLAEREQFF.

The chain recombines TRBV5-4 with TRBJ1-2; D possibly corresponds to TRBD1 (5 bases). Germline V CDR1 and CDR2: SGHNT, YYREEE (reference sequence). The CDR3 is 15 residues long. V was shortened by 3 bases and J by 7 bases, with 19 bases between the two germline ends. The CDR3: CASSWGDSWSGGYTF. CDR3 DNA: TGTGCCAGCAGCTGGGGGGACTCCTGGTCGGGTGGCTACACCTTC.

The CDR3 sequence is CATSPIGLAGVGTDTQYF. CDR3 nucleotide sequence: TGTGCCACCAGCCCCATTGGACTAGCGGGGGTGGGCACAGATACGCAGTATTTT. The chain couples TRBV15 to TRBJ2-3, with 13 positions matching TRBD2. V shed 5 bases, J shed 1 base, and the junction held 9 bases outside the gene matches. CDR3 size: 18 residues. Germline assignment: CDR1 LNHNV and CDR2 YYDKDF (reference sequence).

The chain carries TRBV28 and TRBJ1-4; no clear D gene. The ends were cut back, 5 bases at V and 0 bases at J, with 7 bases in the middle. The CDR3 length is 14 residues. Germline V gene sequence: CDR1 MDHEN, CDR2 SYDVKM. CDR3 protein: CASSPLTTNEKLFF. CDR3 DNA: TGTGCCAGCAGTCCGCTTACAACTAATGAAAAACTGTTTTTT.

The chain links TRBV19 to TRBJ2-2; D uncertain. The germline gives CDR1 LNHDA, CDR2 SQIVND (reference sequence). V lost 0 bases and J 4 bases, leaving 9 bases between the germline ends. The CDR3 totals 15 residues. The CDR3: CASSIEGSGTGELFF. In DNA, the CDR3 is TGTGCCAGTAGTATAGAAGGCTCGGGCACCGGGGAGCTGTTTTTT.

CDR3 region: CASSQGGQETQYF. CDR3 DNA: TGTGCCAGCAGCCAAGGCGGCCAAGAGACCCAGTACTTC. The chain links TRBV4-2 to TRBJ2-5, with no clear D. V was cut by 1 base and J by 1 base, with 4 bases left in between. Per the germline V gene, CDR1 is LGHNA and CDR2 is YNFKEQ. CDR3 size: 13 residues.

In nucleotides, the CDR3 is TGTGCCATCAGCTCCCTCGACAGCTCTGGAAACACCATATATTTT. Encoded protein: CAISSLDSSGNTIYF. The chain couples TRBV10-3 to TRBJ1-3; D perhaps matches TRBD1 (5 bases). Germline CDR1 and CDR2: ENHRY and SYGVKD. The V and J ends lost 6 bases and 0 bases respectively, with 12 bases between them. This CDR3 has 15 residues.

The chain combines TRBV6-5 with TRBJ1-4; D is perhaps TRBD1 (6 bases). The CDR3 covers 13 residues. The V and J ends lost 6 bases and 7 bases respectively, with 12 bases between them. Germline CDR1 is MNHEY and CDR2 is SVGAGI. CDR3 bases: TGTGCCAGCAGCCAGGGGTTCCCTGAAAAACTGTTTTTT. It translates to CASSQGFPEKLFF.

The chain couples TRBV6-5 to TRBJ1-2; D possibly corresponds to TRBD1 (5 bases). Per germline, CDR1 MNHEY and CDR2 SVGAGI. This CDR3 comprises 14 residues. Deletions cut 5 bases from V and 3 bases from J, with 13 bases between. The CDR3 here is CASSNPGTHYGYTF. Written as DNA, the CDR3 is TGTGCCAGCAGTAACCCCGGGACCCACTATGGCTACACCTTC.

This clone has only one observation. The J gene is TRBJ2-1, the V gene TRBV4-1; D is undetermined. Germline assignment: CDR1 MGHRA and CDR2 YSYEKL. V was shortened by 1 base and J by 6 bases, with 16 bases between the two germline ends. This CDR3 is built from 16 residues. The CDR3: CASSQAPGVTGNEQFF. CDR3 nucleotides: TGCGCCAGCAGCCAAGCCCCAGGAGTTACGGGCAATGAGCAGTTCTTC.

The rearrangement uses TRBV6-5 and TRBJ2-1; 8 bases fit TRBD2. The germline CDR1 and CDR2 sequences are MNHEY and SVGAGI. V gave up 6 bases and J gave up 3 bases; unmatched junction bases: 4. The CDR3 is 14 residues long. CDR3 sequence (DNA): TGTGCCAGCAGGATCCTAGCGGGCTACAATGAGCAGTTCTTC. Translation gives CASRILAGYNEQFF.

The CDR3 reads CASSRGGIGYEQYF. DNA of the CDR3: TGTGCCAGCAGTCGAGGGGGCATCGGATACGAGCAGTACTTC. V and J are TRBV28 and TRBJ2-7; 7 positions match TRBD1. Germline V gene lookup returns CDR1 MDHEN and CDR2 SYDVKM. The CDR3 loop spans 14 amino acids. Trimming took 5 bases from V and 4 from J; bases not matched to a gene: 8.

This clone is judged medium-sized (0.01 to 0.1%). This sequence joins TRBV5-1 and TRBJ2-7, with 10 bases identical to TRBD2. V shed 5 bases and J 4 bases; nucleotides not matched to a gene: 6. Germline lookup yields CDR1 SGHRS and CDR2 YFSETQ. This CDR3 region has 14 residues. CDR3 in amino acids: CASSVAGGVYEQYF. The CDR3 region has the DNA TGCGCCAGCAGTGTAGCGGGAGGTGTGTACGAGCAGTACTTC.

The rearrangement joins TRBV7-8 to TRBJ1-1; TRBD1 is a possible D gene (5 bases). This CDR3 comprises 14 residues. In germline, CDR1 is SGHVS, CDR2 FQNEAQ. The ends were cut back, 3 bases at V and 1 base at J, with 9 bases in the middle. CDR3 amino acids: CASSLGLSNTEAFF. The DNA of the CDR3 is TGTGCCAGCAGCTTGGGGCTTTCGAACACTGAAGCTTTCTTT.

J is TRBJ1-5 and V is TRBV28; D is ambiguous. Trimming stripped 6 bases from V and 3 bases from J, with 21 bases between. CDR1 is MDHEN and CDR2 is SYDVKM in the germline V gene. The CDR3 has 17 amino acids. The CDR3 nucleotides are TGTGCCAGCAGAAACCCGGCCGGGAACCAAATCAATCAGCCCCAGCATTTT. Protein: CASRNPAGNQINQPQHF.

The CDR3 DNA reads as TGTGCCAGCAGTTGGGCCGGTAGCTCCTACGAGCAGTACTTC. It yields the protein CASSWAGSSYEQYF. The chain links TRBV28 to TRBJ2-7; D is unclear. V was trimmed by 4 bases and J by 0 bases, leaving 10 bases between them. Germline CDR1 and CDR2: MDHEN and SYDVKM. CDR3 length equals 14 residues.

The V and J genes are TRBV6-5 and TRBJ2-2; possible D gene TRBD1, 5 bases. The germline V gene has CDR1 MNHEY and CDR2 SVGAGI. V was shortened by 11 bases and J by 0 bases, with 16 bases between the two germline ends. This CDR3 contains 15 residues. The CDR3: CASRFRATNTGELFF. CDR3 nucleotide sequence: TGTGCCTCTCGATTCAGGGCTACGAACACCGGGGAGCTGTTTTTT.

This clone was picked up a small number of times. The J gene is TRBJ1-1, the V gene TRBV6-1, with unresolved D. The germline V and J ends were trimmed by 5 bases and 6 bases, with 10 bases remaining between them. Germline V gene lookup returns CDR1 MNHNS and CDR2 SASEGT. This CDR3 has 12 amino acids. Here the CDR3 DNA reads TGTGCCAGCAGTTATGACACCTCTGAAGCTTTCTTT. This codes for CASSYDTSEAFF.

The genes are TRBV4-1 and TRBJ1-2; no firm D call. CDR3 length: 15 amino acids. Germline lookup yields CDR1 MGHRA and CDR2 YSYEKL. The V end lost 4 bases, the J end lost 4 bases, and 16 bases lay between the germline ends. CDR3 region: CASSPHREILYGYTF. In DNA, the CDR3 is TGCGCCAGCAGCCCCCACCGGGAGATCCTCTATGGCTACACCTTC.

The chain carries TRBV11-3 and TRBJ2-2; weak D call: TRBD2 (6 bases). The length of the CDR3 is 15 residues. The germline V and J ends were trimmed by 5 bases and 8 bases, with 18 bases remaining between them. Germline-derived CDR1 and CDR2 are SGHNT and YENEEA. This chain's CDR3 is CASSPDGGRVGELFF. The CDR3 DNA reads TGTGCCAGCAGCCCGGACGGGGGTAGGGTGGGGGAGCTGTTTTTT.

In nucleotides, the CDR3 is TGTGCCAGCAGTTTCGGACAGGGTGTAGCCTACGAGCAGTACTTC. Translated: CASSFGQGVAYEQYF. The chain has TRBV25-1 and TRBJ2-7, with TRBD1 matching 8 bases. The germline V gene has CDR1 MGHDK and CDR2 SYGVNS. The CDR3 has 15 residues. V lost 5 bases to trimming and J lost 2 bases; unmatched junction nucleotides: 8.

The J gene is TRBJ2-6, the V gene TRBV27, with D hard to call. Trimming cost V 4 bases and J 1 base, with 20 bases left between them. CDR3 size: 19 residues. The V gene's germline CDR1 is MNHEY and CDR2 SMNVEV (reference sequence). CDR3 in amino acids: CASSWCPGTHTSGANVLTF. Written as DNA, the CDR3 is TGTGCCAGCAGTTGGTGCCCAGGCACCCACACATCTGGGGCCAACGTCCTGACTTTC.

The chain joins TRBV10-3 to TRBJ1-2; 7 nucleotides agree with TRBD1. V lost 10 bases to trimming and J lost 9 bases; unmatched junction nucleotides: 11. Looked up from germline, CDR1 is ENHRY and CDR2 is SYGVKD. The CDR3 runs to 12 residues. The CDR3 DNA reads as TGTGCCACTTCGCCGGGACAGATGAGCTACACCTTC. Translation gives CATSPGQMSYTF.

The rearrangement links TRBV15 to TRBJ2-1, with 9 bases identical to TRBD1. Losses at the gene ends were 5 bases for V and 4 bases for J; bases not matched to a gene: 6. The CDR3 is 15 residues long. Germline V gene lookup returns CDR1 LNHNV and CDR2 YYDKDF (reference sequence). Written as DNA, the CDR3 is TGTGCCACCAGCTCCGGGACAGGGCGTTACAATGAGCAGTTCTTC. Amino acids: CATSSGTGRYNEQFF.

This rearrangement joins TRBV7-2 to TRBJ2-1, with a possible D match to TRBD1 (6 bases). This CDR3 comprises 12 residues. Germline loops: CDR1 SGHTA, CDR2 FQGNSA. The V and J ends lost 5 bases and 8 bases respectively, with 10 bases between them. The CDR3 is CASSPTGYEQFF. The CDR3 nucleotides are TGTGCCAGCAGCCCAACAGGGTATGAGCAGTTCTTC.

The chain couples TRBV29-1 to TRBJ2-2, with D perhaps being TRBD1 or TRBD2 (6 bases each). V was clipped by 5 bases and J by 4 bases, with 11 bases between them. This CDR3 is 13 amino acids long. Germline assignment: CDR1 SQVTM and CDR2 ANQGSEA. The CDR3 is CSVKQGGTGELFF. CDR3 DNA: TGCAGCGTTAAACAGGGAGGCACCGGGGAGCTGTTTTTT.

This chain links TRBV7-2 with TRBJ2-7; D is unclear. Trimming took off 0 bases at V and 0 bases at J, with 9 bases between the two ends. CDR1 and CDR2 (germline): SGHTA, FQGNSA. This CDR3 is 15 amino acids long. The CDR3 coding sequence is TGTGCCAGCAGCTTAGCGCCTCAGTTCTCCTACGAGCAGTACTTC. It codes for CASSLAPQFSYEQYF.